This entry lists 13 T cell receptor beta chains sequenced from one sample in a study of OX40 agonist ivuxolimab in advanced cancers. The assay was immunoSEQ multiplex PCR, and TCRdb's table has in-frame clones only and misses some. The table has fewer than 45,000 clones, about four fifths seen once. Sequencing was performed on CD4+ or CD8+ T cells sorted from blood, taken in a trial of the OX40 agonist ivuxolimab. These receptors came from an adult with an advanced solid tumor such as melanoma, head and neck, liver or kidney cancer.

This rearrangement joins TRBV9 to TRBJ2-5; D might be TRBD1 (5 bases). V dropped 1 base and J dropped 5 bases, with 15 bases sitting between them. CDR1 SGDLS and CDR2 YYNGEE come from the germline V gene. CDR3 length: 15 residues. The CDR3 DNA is TGTGCCAGCAGCGTAAGGTCAGGGCCAGAGGAGACCCAGTACTTC. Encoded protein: CASSVRSGPEETQYF.

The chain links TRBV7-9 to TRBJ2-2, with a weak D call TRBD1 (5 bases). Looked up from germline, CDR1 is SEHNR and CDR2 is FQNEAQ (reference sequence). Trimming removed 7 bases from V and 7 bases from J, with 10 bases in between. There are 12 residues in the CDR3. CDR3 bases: TGTGCCAGCACCGTCCAGGGCGGGGAGCTGTTTTTT. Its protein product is CASTVQGGELFF.

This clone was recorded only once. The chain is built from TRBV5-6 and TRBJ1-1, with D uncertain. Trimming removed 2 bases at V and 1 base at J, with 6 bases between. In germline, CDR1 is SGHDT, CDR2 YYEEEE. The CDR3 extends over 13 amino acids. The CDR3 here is CASSLRGNTEAFF. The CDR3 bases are TGTGCCAGCAGCTTACGGGGGAACACTGAAGCTTTCTTT.

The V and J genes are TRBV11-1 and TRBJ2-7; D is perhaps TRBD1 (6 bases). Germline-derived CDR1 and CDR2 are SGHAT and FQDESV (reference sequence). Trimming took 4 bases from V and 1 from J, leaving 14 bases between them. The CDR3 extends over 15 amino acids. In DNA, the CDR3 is TGTGCCAGCAGCTCCCGGGACACCTTATCCTACGAGCAGTACTTC. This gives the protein CASSSRDTLSYEQYF. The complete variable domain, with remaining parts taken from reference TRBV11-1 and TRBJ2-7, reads EAEVAQSPRYKITEKSQAVAFWCDPISGHATLYWYRQILGQGPELLVQFQDESVVDDSQLPKDRFSAERLKGVDSTLKIQPAELGDSAMYLCASSSRDTLSYEQYFGPGTRLTVT.

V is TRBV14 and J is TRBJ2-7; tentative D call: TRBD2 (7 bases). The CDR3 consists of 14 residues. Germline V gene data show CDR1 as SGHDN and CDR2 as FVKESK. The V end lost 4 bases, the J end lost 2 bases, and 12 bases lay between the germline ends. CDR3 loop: CASSREGGTYEQYF. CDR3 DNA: TGTGCCAGCAGCCGCGAGGGGGGGACCTACGAGCAGTACTTC.

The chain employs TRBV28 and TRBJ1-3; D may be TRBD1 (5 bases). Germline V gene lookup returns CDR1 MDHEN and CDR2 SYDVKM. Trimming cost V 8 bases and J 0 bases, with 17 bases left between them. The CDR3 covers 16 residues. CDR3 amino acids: CASRTRGPNSGNTIYF. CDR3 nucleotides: TGTGCCAGCCGAACCCGGGGCCCTAACTCTGGAAACACCATATATTTT.

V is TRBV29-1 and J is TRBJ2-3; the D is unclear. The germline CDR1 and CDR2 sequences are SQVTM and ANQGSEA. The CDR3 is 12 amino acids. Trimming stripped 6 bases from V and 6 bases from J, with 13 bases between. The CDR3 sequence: CSVGPGRDTQYF. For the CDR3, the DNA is TGCAGCGTCGGACCCGGCAGGGATACGCAGTATTTT.

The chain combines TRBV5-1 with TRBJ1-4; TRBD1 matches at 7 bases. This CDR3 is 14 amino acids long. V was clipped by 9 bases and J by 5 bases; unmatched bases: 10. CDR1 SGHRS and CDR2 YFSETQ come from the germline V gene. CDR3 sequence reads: CATKRTGPNEKLFF. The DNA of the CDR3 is TGCGCCACCAAGCGGACAGGCCCGAATGAAAAACTGTTTTTT. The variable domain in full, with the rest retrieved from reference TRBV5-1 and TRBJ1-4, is KAGVTQTPRYLIKTRGQQVTLSCSPISGHRSVSWYQQTPGQGLQFLFEYFSETQRNKGNFPGRFSGRQFSNSRSEMNVSTLELGDSALYLCATKRTGPNEKLFFGSGTQLSVL.

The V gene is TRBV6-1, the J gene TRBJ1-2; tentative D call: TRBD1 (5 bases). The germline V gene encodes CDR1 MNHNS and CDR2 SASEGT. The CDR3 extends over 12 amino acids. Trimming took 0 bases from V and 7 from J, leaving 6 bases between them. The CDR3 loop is CASSEAQGGYTF. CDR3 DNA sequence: TGTGCCAGCAGTGAAGCCCAGGGTGGCTACACCTTC.

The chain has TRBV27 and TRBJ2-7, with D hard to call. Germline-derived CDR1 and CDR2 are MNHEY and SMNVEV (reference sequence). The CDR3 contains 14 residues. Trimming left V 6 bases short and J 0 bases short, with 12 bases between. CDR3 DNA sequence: TGTGCCAGCAGCCGATTCTTCCCCTCCTACGAGCAGTACTTC. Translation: CASSRFFPSYEQYF.

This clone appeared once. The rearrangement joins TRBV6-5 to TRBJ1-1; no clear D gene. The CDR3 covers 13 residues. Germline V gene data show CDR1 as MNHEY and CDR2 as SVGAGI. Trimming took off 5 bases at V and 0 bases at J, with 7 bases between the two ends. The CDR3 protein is CASSVQVNTEAFF. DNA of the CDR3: TGTGCCAGCAGTGTTCAAGTGAACACTGAAGCTTTCTTT.

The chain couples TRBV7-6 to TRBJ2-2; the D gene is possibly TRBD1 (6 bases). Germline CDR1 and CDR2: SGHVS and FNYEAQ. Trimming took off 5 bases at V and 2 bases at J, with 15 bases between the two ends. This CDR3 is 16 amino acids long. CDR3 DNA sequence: TGTGCCAGCAGCCGTCCGGGACACCAAAACACCGGGGAGCTGTTTTTT. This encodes CASSRPGHQNTGELFF.

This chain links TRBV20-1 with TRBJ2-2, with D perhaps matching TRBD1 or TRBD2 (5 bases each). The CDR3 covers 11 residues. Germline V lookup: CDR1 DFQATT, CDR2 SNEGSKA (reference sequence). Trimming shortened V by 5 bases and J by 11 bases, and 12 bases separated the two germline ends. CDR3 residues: CSAWDHPELFF. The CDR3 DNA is TGCAGTGCTTGGGACCACCCCGAGCTGTTTTTT.